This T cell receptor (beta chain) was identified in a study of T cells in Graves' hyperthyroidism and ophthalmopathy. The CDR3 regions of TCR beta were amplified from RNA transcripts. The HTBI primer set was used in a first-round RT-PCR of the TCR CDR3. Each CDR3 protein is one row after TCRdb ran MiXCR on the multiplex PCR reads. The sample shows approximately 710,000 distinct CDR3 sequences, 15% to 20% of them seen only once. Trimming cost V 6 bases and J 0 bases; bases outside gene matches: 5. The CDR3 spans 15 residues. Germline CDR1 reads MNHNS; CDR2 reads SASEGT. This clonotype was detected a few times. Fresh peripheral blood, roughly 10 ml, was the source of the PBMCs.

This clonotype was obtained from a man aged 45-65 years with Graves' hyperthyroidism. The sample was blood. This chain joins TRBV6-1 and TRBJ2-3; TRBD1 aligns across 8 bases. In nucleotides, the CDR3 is TGTGCCAGCAGATCGGGACAGGCGAGCACAGATACGCAGTATTTT. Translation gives CASRSGQASTDTQYF.